This T cell receptor (beta chain) was captured by sequencing in a study of CD8+ T cells in alopecia areata. Reverse transcription of extracted RNA yielded cDNA, which provided the sequencing template. The method was immunoSEQ multiplex PCR; TCRdb's version includes in-frame clones alone and lacks a portion of them. Of about 64,000 clones in the sample, roughly 45% were seen once. From germline, CDR1 is MNHEY and CDR2 SMNVEV (reference sequence). With 6 bases clipped from V and 6 bases from J, the junction kept 3 bases outside the gene matches. CDR3 size: 14 residues. This rearrangement joins TRBV27 to TRBJ2-1; 12 bases are shared with TRBD2. The receptor's source is a human donor with alopecia areata. The sample was NKG2D-low CD8+ T cells sorted from blood. CDR3 nucleotides: TGTGCCAGCAGGACTAGCGGGAGCCGCAATGAGCAGTTCTTC. Protein sequence: CASRTSGSRNEQFF.